This TCR beta chain was identified in a study of untreated major depressive disorder (dated by TCRdb to between 2018 and 2020). Regarding the complete study: In this cross-sectional case-control comparison, antidepressant-free major depressive disorder patients and individually matched non-depressed controls were compared on T cell phenotype and TCR repertoire. Differences in Vbeta 5.1, Vbeta 11 and Vbeta 22 usage observed by flow cytometry in the whole cohort were followed up by sequencing. The investigation overall reported the following: Sequencing confirmed higher TRBV05-01 (Vbeta 5.1) usage among CD4+ T cells of depressed patients than controls, with p = 0.040 in a one-tailed test. In every sequenced subject, the top five TRBV05-01 clones were all identified as private clones. Because of the strict matching and exclusion criteria, the study sample was comparatively small, which limits how generalizable the findings are. In the sequencing data, TRBV25-01 and TRBV02-01 usage matched the flow-cytometry pattern without reaching statistical significance. The sequencing comparisons used one-tailed planned tests on only three preselected Vbeta families.

The Qiagen DNeasy Blood and Tissue Kit was used to extract total genomic DNA from the purified CD4+ T cells. The TCRbeta CDR3 region, defined according to IMGT, was amplified and sequenced using immunoSEQ immunosequencing protocols. The authors processed their data as follows. The immunoSEQ service preprocessed the raw sequence data to correct PCR and sequencing errors. The sequence data were imported into the immunoSEQ Analyzer and were further analyzed using VDJtools v1.0.7. The paired Wilcoxon signed-rank test was used to test for differences between patients and controls. TCRdb provides this immuneACCESS table in a form limited to in-frame rearrangements. Some clones are lacking; in checked studies, under half of them reflect an unresolved V gene, and why the rest are absent is not known. The V and J calls and clone size are taken from that table; D and trimming were inferred from the DNA. In all, the sample holds 20,000 to 25,000 clones, and around 87% of those were seen once. The top ten constitute just over 5% of the sample.

For sex, age, current smoking status and body mass index, every depressed patient had a pairwise-matched non-depressed control. Every participant was of European descent. No current or lifetime mood disorder was present in controls, and Quick Inventory of Depressive Symptoms-Self Report scores of 5 or less were recorded for controls. Participants were excluded if they had major medical conditions, Axis I/II comorbidities, regular medication or illicit drug use, or weekly alcohol intake above 100 g. Roughly 28 ml of peripheral blood was collected from each participant into EDTA tubes. Magnetic negative selection with the BD IMag Human CD4 T Lymphocyte Enrichment Set was used to purify CD4+ T cells from thawed PBMCs. The CD4+ enrichment method typically yielded about 94% purity as confirmed by flow cytometry. A subgroup of roughly five case-control pairs, chosen blind to chemokine receptor expression and flow-cytometric repertoire skewing results, underwent TCRbeta sequencing. All blood samples were drawn in the morning at 8:00 a.m., and PBMCs were separated by Ficoll-Hypaque gradient centrifugation. PBMCs were cryopreserved by gradual cooling to -80°C and stored in liquid nitrogen until assayed.

A note on this clone: Its antigen specificity is not known. No quality values exist for individual bases; no much larger clone is one base distant.

V is clipped by 4 bases and J by 0 bases, and the sequence between their germline boundaries is 20 bases long. The CDR3, from cysteine to phenylalanine, totals 19 residues. Just the 57-base CDR3 DNA is kept, in frame starting at base 1. Taken from the germline V gene, the CDR1 and CDR2 loops are SGHDT and YYEEEE. The source of this sequence is a woman younger than 45 in good health. The sequenced sample consisted of CD4+ T cells from PBMCs. Rearrangement joined TRBV5-6 to TRBJ2-6; the D gene cannot be resolved reliably. This receptor carries the CDR3 CASSLDPDTHGSGANVLTF. DNA sequence: TGTGCCAGCAGCCTAGACCCCGACACGCATGGCTCTGGGGCCAACGTCCTGACTTTC.